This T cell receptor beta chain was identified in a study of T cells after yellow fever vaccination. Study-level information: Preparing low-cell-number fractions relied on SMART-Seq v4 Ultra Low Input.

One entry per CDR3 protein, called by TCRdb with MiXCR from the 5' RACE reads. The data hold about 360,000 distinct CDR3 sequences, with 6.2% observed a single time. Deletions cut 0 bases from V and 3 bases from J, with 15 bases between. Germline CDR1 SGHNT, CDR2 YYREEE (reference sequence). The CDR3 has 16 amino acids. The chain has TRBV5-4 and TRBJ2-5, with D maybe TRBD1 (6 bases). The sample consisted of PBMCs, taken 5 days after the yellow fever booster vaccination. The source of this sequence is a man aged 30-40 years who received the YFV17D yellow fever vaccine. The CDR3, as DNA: TGTGCCAGCAGCTTGGGGGGGCGTCAAGGGGAAGAGACCCAGTACTTC. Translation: CASSLGGRQGEETQYF.